This TCR beta chain appears in the sequencing data of a study of T cells in Graves' hyperthyroidism and ophthalmopathy. RNA transcripts were the template for amplifying TCR beta CDR3 regions. Researchers ran a first-round RT-PCR on the TCR CDR3 using the HTBI primer set. MiXCR, applied by TCRdb to the multiplex PCR reads, yields one record per CDR3 protein. This repertoire shows approximately 330,000 distinct CDR3 sequences, around 15% found once; its top ten account for 30% to 35%. This clonotype was counted many times. Trimming took 3 bases from V and 2 from J, leaving 21 bases between them. Germline CDR1 and CDR2: MDHEN and SYDVKM. The CDR3 loop spans 18 amino acids.

Sample: blood. J is TRBJ2-3 and V is TRBV28; D possibly matches TRBD1 or TRBD2 (6 bases each). This receptor was identified in a woman between 35 and 50 years old with Graves' ophthalmopathy. CDR3 DNA sequence: TGTGCCAGCAGTTTTGCGTCTCTGGGGGGCGGAATCACAGATACGCAGTATTTT. Amino acids: CASSFASLGGGITDTQYF.